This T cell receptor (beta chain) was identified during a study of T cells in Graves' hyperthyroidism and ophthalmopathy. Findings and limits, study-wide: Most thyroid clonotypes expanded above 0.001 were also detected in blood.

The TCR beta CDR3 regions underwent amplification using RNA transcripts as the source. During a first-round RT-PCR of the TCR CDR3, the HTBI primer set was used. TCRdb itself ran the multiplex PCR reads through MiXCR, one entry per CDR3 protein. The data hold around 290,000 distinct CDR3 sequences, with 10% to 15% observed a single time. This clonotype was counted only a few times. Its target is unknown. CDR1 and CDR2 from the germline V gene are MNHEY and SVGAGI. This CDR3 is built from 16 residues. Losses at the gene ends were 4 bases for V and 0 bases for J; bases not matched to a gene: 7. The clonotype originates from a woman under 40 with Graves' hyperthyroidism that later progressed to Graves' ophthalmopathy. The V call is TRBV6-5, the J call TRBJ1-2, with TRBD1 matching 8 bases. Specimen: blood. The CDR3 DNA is TGTGCCAGCAGTTCCCGGGACAGGTTGCCTAACTATGGCTACACCTTC. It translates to CASSSRDRLPNYGYTF.